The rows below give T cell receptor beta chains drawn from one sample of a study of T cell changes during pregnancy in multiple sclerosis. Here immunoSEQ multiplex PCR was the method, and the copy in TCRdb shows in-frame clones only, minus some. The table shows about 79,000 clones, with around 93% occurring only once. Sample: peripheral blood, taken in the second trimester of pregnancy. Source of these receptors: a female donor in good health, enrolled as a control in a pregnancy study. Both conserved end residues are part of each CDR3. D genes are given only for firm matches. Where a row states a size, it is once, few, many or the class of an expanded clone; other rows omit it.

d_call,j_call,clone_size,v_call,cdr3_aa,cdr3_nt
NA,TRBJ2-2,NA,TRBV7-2,CASSRGQGGFTGELFF,TGTGCCAGCAGCCGAGGACAGGGAGGGTTCACCGGGGAGCTGTTTTTT
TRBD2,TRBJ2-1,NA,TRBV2,CASSPSGGAINEQFF,TGTGCCAGCAGTCCTAGCGGGGGAGCAATTAATGAGCAGTTCTTC
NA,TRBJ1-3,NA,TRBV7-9,CASSLGQAGNTIYF,TGTGCCAGCAGCTTAGGACAAGCCGGAAACACCATATATTTT
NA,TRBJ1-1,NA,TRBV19,CASRPRASTEAFF,TGTGCCAGTAGACCCAGGGCAAGCACTGAAGCTTTCTTT
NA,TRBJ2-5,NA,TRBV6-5,CASSYGTRGSETQYF,TGTGCCAGCAGTTACGGGACAAGGGGATCAGAGACCCAGTACTTC
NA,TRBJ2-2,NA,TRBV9,CASSPSTGELFF,TGTGCCAGCAGCCCCAGTACCGGGGAGCTGTTTTTT
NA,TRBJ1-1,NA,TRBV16,CASSRGQIEAFF,TGTGCCAGCAGCCGAGGTCAGATTGAAGCTTTCTTT
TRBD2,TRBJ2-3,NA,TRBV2,CASSEGGLAATDTQYF,TGTGCCAGCAGTGAAGGCGGACTAGCGGCCACAGATACGCAGTATTTT
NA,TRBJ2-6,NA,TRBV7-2,CASSTPSGGPGANVLTF,TGTGCCAGCAGCACCCCTTCCGGGGGGCCTGGGGCCAACGTCCTGACTTTC
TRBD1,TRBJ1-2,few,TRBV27,CASSSWTGRDYGYTF,TGTGCCAGCAGTTCTTGGACAGGTAGAGACTATGGCTACACCTTC
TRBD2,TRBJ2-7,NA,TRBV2,CASSDGAGVGSYEQYF,TGTGCCAGCAGTGACGGAGCGGGGGTAGGTTCCTACGAGCAGTACTTC
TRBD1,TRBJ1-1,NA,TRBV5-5,CASSGQGMNTEAFF,TGTGCCAGCAGCGGACAGGGTATGAACACTGAAGCTTTCTTT
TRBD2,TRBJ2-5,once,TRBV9,CASSARGGRGQETQYF,TGTGCCAGCAGCGCCCGGGGGGGCAGAGGGCAAGAGACCCAGTACTTC
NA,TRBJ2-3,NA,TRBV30,CAWSVAPLTDTQYF,TGTGCCTGGAGTGTAGCACCTCTCACAGATACGCAGTATTTT
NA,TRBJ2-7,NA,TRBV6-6,CASALTAYEQYF,TGTGCCAGCGCCCTGACAGCATACGAGCAGTACTTC
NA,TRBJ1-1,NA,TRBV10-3,CAIKGDDRTEAFF,TGTGCCATCAAGGGGGACGATAGGACTGAAGCTTTCTTT
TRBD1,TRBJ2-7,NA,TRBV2,CASSSGTGVAGTYEQYF,TGTGCCAGCAGCTCCGGGACAGGGGTCGCCGGGACCTACGAGCAGTACTTC
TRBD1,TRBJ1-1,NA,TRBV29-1,CSVRQGARNTEAFF,TGCAGCGTGAGGCAGGGGGCCCGGAACACTGAAGCTTTCTTT
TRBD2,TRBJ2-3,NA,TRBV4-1,CASSQEGTSMGTDTQYF,TGCGCCAGCAGCCAAGAGGGGACTAGCATGGGCACAGATACGCAGTATTTT
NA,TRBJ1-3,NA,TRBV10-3,CAISESEGDGNTIYF,TGTGCCATCAGTGAGTCCGAGGGGGACGGAAACACCATATATTTT
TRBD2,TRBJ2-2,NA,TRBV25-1,CASSEYGAGGTGELFF,TGTGCCAGCAGTGAATATGGCGCGGGGGGCACCGGGGAGCTGTTTTTT
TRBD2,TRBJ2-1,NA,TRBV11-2,CASSFLDRASGGSYNEQFF,TGTGCCAGCAGCTTTCTCGATCGGGCTAGCGGGGGATCCTACAATGAGCAGTTCTTC
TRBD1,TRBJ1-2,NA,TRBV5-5,CASSLTGDSRRYGYTF,TGTGCCAGCAGCTTAACAGGGGATTCTCGACGATATGGCTACACCTTC
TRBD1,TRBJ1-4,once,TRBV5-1,CASSLQGAPEEKLFF,TGCGCCAGCAGCTTGCAGGGGGCGCCTGAAGAAAAACTGTTTTTT
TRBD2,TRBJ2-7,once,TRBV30,CAWSWIRSGGPSYEQYF,TGTGCCTGGAGTTGGATCCGTAGCGGGGGCCCCTCCTACGAGCAGTACTTC
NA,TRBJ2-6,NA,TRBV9,CASSPTGWTGANVLTF,TGTGCCAGCAGCCCCACCGGGTGGACTGGGGCCAACGTCCTGACTTTC
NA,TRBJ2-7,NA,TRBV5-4,CASSFSSYEQYF,TGTGCCAGCAGCTTCAGCTCCTACGAGCAGTACTTC
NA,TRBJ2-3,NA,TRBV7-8,CAAAGSNTDTQYF,TGTGCCGCGGCCGGATCGAACACAGATACGCAGTATTTT
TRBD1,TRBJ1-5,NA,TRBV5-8,CASSVGQGGYSNQPQHF,TGTGCCAGCAGCGTGGGACAGGGGGGATATAGCAATCAGCCCCAGCATTTT
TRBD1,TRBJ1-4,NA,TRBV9,CASSPGTVNIEKLFF,TGTGCCAGCAGCCCCGGGACAGTAAATATTGAAAAACTGTTTTTT
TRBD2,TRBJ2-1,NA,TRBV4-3,CASSLLAGGTKGQFF,TGCGCCAGCAGCCTACTAGCGGGGGGGACAAAGGGGCAGTTCTTC
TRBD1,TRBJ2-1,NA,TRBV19,CASTYTQGTGINEQFF,TGTGCCAGTACCTATACTCAGGGGACAGGGATCAATGAGCAGTTCTTC
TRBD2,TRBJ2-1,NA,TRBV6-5,CASSYLAGAGNEQFF,TGTGCCAGCAGTTATCTAGCGGGGGCTGGCAATGAGCAGTTCTTC
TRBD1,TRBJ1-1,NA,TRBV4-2,CASSQAGQANTEAFF,TGTGCCAGCAGCCAAGCGGGACAGGCGAACACTGAAGCTTTCTTT
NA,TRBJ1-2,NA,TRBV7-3,CASTDATRGNYGYTF,TGTGCCAGCACCGATGCCACCCGAGGGAACTATGGCTACACCTTC
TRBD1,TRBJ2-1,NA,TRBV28,CASSPLTGAGNEQFF,TGTGCCAGCAGTCCACTGACAGGGGCGGGGAATGAGCAGTTCTTC
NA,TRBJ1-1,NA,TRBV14,CASSQDGSSKNTEAFF,TGTGCCAGCAGCCAAGACGGTAGTTCGAAGAACACTGAAGCTTTCTTT
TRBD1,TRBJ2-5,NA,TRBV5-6,CASSKYQGTVQETQYF,TGTGCCAGCAGCAAGTATCAGGGGACAGTGCAAGAGACCCAGTACTTC
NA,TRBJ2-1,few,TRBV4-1,CASSLIWAANEQFF,TGCGCCAGCAGCCTGATATGGGCAGCCAATGAGCAGTTCTTC
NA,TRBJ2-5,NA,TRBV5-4,CASSFPSQETQYF,TGTGCCAGCAGCTTTCCCAGCCAAGAGACCCAGTACTTC
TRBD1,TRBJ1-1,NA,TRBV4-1,CASSVRQGATEAFF,TGCGCCAGCAGCGTAAGACAGGGTGCCACTGAAGCTTTCTTT
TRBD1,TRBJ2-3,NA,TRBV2,CASSGWDRVTDTQYF,TGTGCCAGCAGTGGTTGGGACAGGGTCACAGATACGCAGTATTTT
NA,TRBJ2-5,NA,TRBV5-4,CASSFGTDRAAGTQYF,TGTGCCAGCAGCTTCGGAACGGATAGGGCGGCGGGGACCCAGTACTTC
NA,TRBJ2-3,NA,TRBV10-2,CASSAVSTDTQYF,TGCGCCAGCAGTGCGGTTAGCACAGATACGCAGTATTTT
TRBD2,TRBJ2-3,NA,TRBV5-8,CASSGGGLGITDTQYF,TGTGCCAGCAGCGGAGGGGGACTAGGAATAACAGATACGCAGTATTTT
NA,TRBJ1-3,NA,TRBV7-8,CASRHTDPGTGNTIYF,TGTGCCAGCAGACATACCGATCCAGGCACTGGAAACACCATATATTTT
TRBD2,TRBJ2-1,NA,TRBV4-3,CASSQDTLAGGAYNEQFF,TGCGCCAGCAGCCAAGATACCTTAGCGGGGGGTGCCTACAATGAGCAGTTCTTC